These 29 T cell receptor beta chains were sequenced from one sample in a study of T-cell memory formation after mild COVID-19. One entry per CDR3 protein results from TCRdb running MiXCR on the 5' RACE reads. Of roughly 89,000 distinct CDR3 sequences detected, 10% to 15% appear once; the ten largest clones hold about 28%. The sample was PBMCs or a T cell subset sorted from them (not recorded which). These receptors all stem from an adult woman who had mild COVID-19 (a few samples of this study predate the infection). Cell type and time point are not known.

This clonotype was counted many times. The CDR3 is CASSFRTGAEAFF. The DNA for the CDR3 is TGTGCCAGCAGTTTCCGGACAGGGGCTGAAGCTTTCTTT. The rearrangement joins TRBV12-3 or TRBV12-4 to TRBJ1-1, with 9 bases aligning to TRBD1. V trimming: 3 bases; J trimming: 6 bases; junction bases outside the gene matches: 2. The CDR3 contains 13 residues.

A few counts support this clonotype. The rearrangement uses TRBV4-1 and TRBJ1-2; D uncertain. The V gene lost 3 bases and the J gene lost 8 bases, with 16 bases spanning the gap. The CDR3 loop spans 14 amino acids. Germline V gives CDR1 MGHRA, CDR2 YSYEKL. Here the CDR3 DNA reads TGCGCCAGCAGCCACCCTCTGCGGCCGGAAGGCTACACCTTC. Protein product: CASSHPLRPEGYTF.

This clonotype came up a few times. J is TRBJ2-3 and V is TRBV14; weak D call: TRBD1 (6 bases). The germline V gene has CDR1 SGHDN and CDR2 FVKESK. The CDR3 contains 14 residues. The V gene lost 1 base and the J gene lost 6 bases, with 11 bases spanning the gap. CDR3 protein: CASSQGQGWDTQYF. The CDR3 DNA follows: TGTGCCAGCAGCCAAGGCCAGGGGTGGGATACGCAGTATTTT.

The rearrangement links TRBV29-1 to TRBJ2-1, with D possibly matching TRBD1 (6 bases). Germline CDR1 SQVTM, CDR2 ANQGSEA. The CDR3 is made up of 13 amino acids. V was cut by 2 bases and J by 8 bases, with 13 bases left in between. CDR3 sequence (DNA): TGCAGCGTTGAACCAACAGGGAAAGATGAGCAGTTCTTC. Translation gives CSVEPTGKDEQFF.

This clonotype was detected a few times. This chain uses TRBV7-6 with TRBJ2-7; either TRBD1 or TRBD2 may supply D (5 bases each). This CDR3 contains 14 residues. From germline, CDR1 is SGHVS and CDR2 FNYEAQ. V was trimmed by 4 bases and J by 3 bases, leaving 13 bases between them. CDR3 nucleotides: TGTGCCAGCAGCTCGCGCAGCGGACACTACGAGCAGTACTTC. Residues: CASSSRSGHYEQYF.

In its sample, this clonotype was seen a few times. This chain joins TRBV5-1 and TRBJ2-7, with a tentative D call TRBD1 (6 bases). The CDR3 spans 14 residues. Germline CDR1 is SGHRS and CDR2 is YFSETQ. V lost 5 bases to trimming and J lost 6 bases, with 18 bases between them. Here the CDR3 reads CASRVDRSLAEQYF. The DNA for the CDR3 is TGCGCCAGCAGAGTAGACAGGTCCTTGGCCGAGCAGTACTTC.

This rearrangement joins TRBV5-1 to TRBJ2-3; D is undetermined. The CDR3 loop spans 16 amino acids. Germline lookup yields CDR1 SGHRS and CDR2 YFSETQ. With 1 base removed from V and 1 base from J, the gap between germline ends came to 13 bases. Here the CDR3 DNA reads TGCGCCAGCAGCTTGCCTGGGGTAGGAGGCACAGATACGCAGTATTTT. It codes for CASSLPGVGGTDTQYF.

The rearrangement joins TRBV7-9 to TRBJ2-3, with D possibly being TRBD2 (5 bases). Between the trimmed V and J ends, which lost 5 bases and 0 bases, there was a span of 12 bases. CDR1 and CDR2 from the germline V gene are SEHNR and FQNEAQ (reference sequence). The CDR3 spans 15 residues. CDR3 sequence (DNA): TGTGCCAGCAGCCCCCCGGGGTCTAGCACAGATACGCAGTATTTT. The encoded protein is CASSPPGSSTDTQYF.

The chain is built from TRBV29-1 and TRBJ2-1; TRBD2 aligns across 10 bases. Per the germline V gene, CDR1 is SQVTM and CDR2 is ANQGSEA. The CDR3 has 19 amino acids. Trimming took 4 bases from V and 3 from J; bases not matched to a gene: 18. The CDR3 bases are TGCAGCGTTGGTGCCCTAATAGCGGGAGGATTTCGGATCTACAATGAGCAGTTCTTC. Translation gives CSVGALIAGGFRIYNEQFF.

This clonotype was detected ten times or more. V is TRBV30 and J is TRBJ2-1; 7 bases agree with TRBD1. The CDR3 is made up of 15 amino acids. The J segment lost 0 bases and the V segment lost 3 bases, leaving 5 bases of the junction unmatched. Germline V CDR1 and CDR2: GTSNPN, SVGIG (reference sequence). DNA of the CDR3: TGTGCCTGGAGCGGACAGGTGGCCTCCTACAATGAGCAGTTCTTC. Translating gives CAWSGQVASYNEQFF.

The chain couples TRBV12-3 or TRBV12-4 to TRBJ2-7, with D possibly TRBD1 on 6 matching bases. The CDR3 runs 14 residues. Trimming shortened V by 5 bases and J by 2 bases, and 13 bases separated the two germline ends. CDR3 in DNA: TGTGCCAGCAGTGTGGGGGCCAAGACCTACGAGCAGTACTTC. This gives the protein CASSVGAKTYEQYF.

This clonotype occurred a few times. This chain uses TRBV4-1 with TRBJ2-4; 8 nucleotides align to TRBD1. The length of the CDR3 is 20 residues. The junction had 13 bases not matched to a gene; V was cut back by 0 bases and J by 0 bases. The germline V gene has CDR1 MGHRA and CDR2 YSYEKL. The CDR3: CASSQDLGQGRGLAKNIQYF. Here the CDR3 DNA reads TGCGCCAGCAGCCAAGACCTCGGACAGGGTCGAGGCTTAGCCAAAAACATTCAGTACTTC.

The chain employs TRBV7-8 and TRBJ2-2; TRBD1 matches at 9 bases. Germline CDR1 and CDR2: SGHVS and FQNEAQ. V lost 5 bases, J lost 3 bases, and 4 bases stayed unmatched. CDR3 length: 15 amino acids. For the CDR3, the DNA is TGTGCCAGCAGCCTATACAGGGGGCACACCGGGGAGCTGTTTTTT. This sequence encodes CASSLYRGHTGELFF. The whole variable domain, filled in from reference TRBV7-8 and TRBJ2-2, reads GAGVSQSPRYKVAKRGQDVALRCDPISGHVSLFWYQQALGQGPEFLTYFQNEAQLDKSGLPSDRFFAERPEGSVSTLKIQRTQQEDSAVYLCASSLYRGHTGELFFGEGSRLTVL.

The chain couples TRBV29-1 to TRBJ1-2; D not resolved. CDR1 is SQVTM and CDR2 is ANQGSEA in the germline V gene. The CDR3 contains 12 residues. Trimming pared 2 bases from V and 4 bases from J, leaving 8 bases between. The CDR3 nucleotides read TGCAGCGTTGAAAAGCAAAGCTATGGCTACACCTTC. It encodes CSVEKQSYGYTF.

The chain carries TRBV7-9 and TRBJ1-4, with 9 bases fitting TRBD1. This CDR3 contains 13 residues. Per germline, CDR1 SEHNR and CDR2 FQNEAQ (reference sequence). Unmatched junction bases numbered 3, after V lost 6 bases and J lost 7 bases. As DNA, the CDR3 is TGTGCCAGCAGGCCGGGACAGGGTGAAAAACTGTTTTTT. This sequence encodes CASRPGQGEKLFF.

The chain has TRBV5-1 and TRBJ1-1; possibly TRBD1 for D (5 bases). This CDR3 is 15 amino acids long. Germline-derived CDR1 and CDR2 are SGHRS and YFSETQ. V was clipped by 3 bases and J by 1 base, with 13 bases between them. Here the CDR3 reads CASSSPSGGNTEAFF. CDR3 coding DNA: TGCGCCAGCAGCTCCCCGTCGGGGGGGAACACTGAAGCTTTCTTT.

This clonotype was seen a few times. The rearrangement uses TRBV12-3 or TRBV12-4 and TRBJ2-7; maybe TRBD2 (6 bases). This CDR3 contains 13 residues. Trimming took 4 bases from V and 3 from J, leaving 10 bases between them. The CDR3 coding sequence is TGTGCCAGCAGTTCCTGGGACTTCTACGAGCAGTACTTC. Translation gives CASSSWDFYEQYF.

Ten or more counts support this clonotype. V gene TRBV6-5 combines with J gene TRBJ1-2; D possibly corresponds to TRBD1 (6 bases). V was cut by 2 bases and J by 0 bases, with 13 bases left in between. CDR1 is MNHEY, CDR2 SVGAGI, per germline. The CDR3 is 16 residues long. CDR3 amino acids: CASSYRLGHTNYGYTF. The CDR3 DNA follows: TGTGCCAGCAGTTACCGCTTGGGACATACTAACTATGGCTACACCTTC.

The rearrangement joins TRBV5-1 to TRBJ1-2; 10 bases fit TRBD1. The CDR3 runs to 14 residues. The germline V gene has CDR1 SGHRS and CDR2 YFSETQ. Trimming at V came to 4 bases and at J to 8 bases, leaving 8 bases not matched to a gene. The CDR3 reads CASSRTGQGNGYTF. DNA for the CDR3: TGCGCCAGCAGCAGGACGGGACAGGGGAACGGCTACACCTTC.

This rearrangement joins TRBV19 to TRBJ2-3; the match to TRBD1 covers 11 bases. J was trimmed by 6 bases and V by 5 bases; bases with no gene match: 13. Germline CDR1 is LNHDA and CDR2 is SQIVND (reference sequence). There are 17 residues in the CDR3. This CDR3 is CASSDPGQGDHVDTQYF. CDR3 coding DNA: TGTGCCAGTAGTGACCCGGGACAGGGGGATCACGTGGATACGCAGTATTTT.

This chain uses TRBV7-9 with TRBJ2-1; D is possibly TRBD1 or TRBD2 (5 bases each). Germline V gene lookup returns CDR1 SEHNR and CDR2 FQNEAQ (reference sequence). The CDR3 has 14 amino acids. The V end was cut by 5 bases, the J end by 5 bases, with 13 bases between. The CDR3 region has the DNA TGTGCCAGCAGCCATACCGGGACGAACAATGAGCAGTTCTTC. This gives the protein CASSHTGTNNEQFF.

This chain connects TRBV7-9 to TRBJ2-2; D is undetermined. This CDR3 has 12 residues. Germline loops: CDR1 SEHNR, CDR2 FQNEAQ (reference sequence). Trimming stripped 3 bases from V and 6 bases from J, with 5 bases between. CDR3 sequence reads: CASSLRAGELFF. CDR3 coding DNA: TGTGCCAGCAGCTTGAGAGCCGGGGAGCTGTTTTTT. The complete variable domain, with remaining parts taken from reference TRBV7-9 and TRBJ2-2, reads DTGVSQNPRHKITKRGQNVTFRCDPISEHNRLYWYRQTLGQGPEFLTYFQNEAQLEKSRLLSDRFSAERPKGSFSTLEIQRTEQGDSAMYLCASSLRAGELFFGEGSRLTVL.

This clonotype has more than one count but fewer than ten. The genes are TRBV7-9 and TRBJ2-5; no clear D. The germline V and J ends were trimmed by 4 bases and 3 bases, with 15 bases remaining between them. The length of the CDR3 is 15 residues. CDR1 and CDR2 from the germline V gene are SEHNR and FQNEAQ (reference sequence). CDR3 DNA sequence: TGTGCCAGCAGCTCCCCCAACCCAGGAGAAGAGACCCAGTACTTC. Its translation: CASSSPNPGEETQYF. Full variable domain (rest looked up from reference TRBV7-9 and TRBJ2-5): DTGVSQNPRHKITKRGQNVTFRCDPISEHNRLYWYRQTLGQGPEFLTYFQNEAQLEKSRLLSDRFSAERPKGSFSTLEIQRTEQGDSAMYLCASSSPNPGEETQYFGPGTRLLVL.

The CDR3 protein is CASSLRGDSYVTQETQYF. The CDR3 DNA follows: TGTGCCAGCAGTCTCCGGGGGGACAGCTATGTTACACAAGAGACCCAGTACTTC. J is TRBJ2-5 and V is TRBV6-5; the D gene could be TRBD1 or TRBD2 (7 bases each). Trimming removed 5 bases at V and 2 bases at J, with 24 bases between. This CDR3 has 18 amino acids. Germline V CDR1 and CDR2: MNHEY, SVGAGI.

The chain combines TRBV24-1 with TRBJ2-3; 11 nucleotides match TRBD2. The CDR3 extends over 19 amino acids. V shed 0 bases, J shed 5 bases, and the junction held 12 bases outside the gene matches. The germline gives CDR1 KGHDR, CDR2 SFDVKD. In nucleotides, the CDR3 is TGTGCCACCAGTGATTTGCGAGCCTCTACTAGCGGGGGCCTAGATACGCAGTATTTT. Translation: CATSDLRASTSGGLDTQYF.

Only a few counts were recorded for this clonotype. The chain links TRBV6-5 to TRBJ1-1; D remains ambiguous. V lost 0 bases to trimming and J lost 7 bases, with 15 bases between them. From germline, CDR1 is MNHEY and CDR2 SVGAGI. CDR3 length equals 15 residues. The CDR3 spells CASSYSRLTDLEAFF. In nucleotides, the CDR3 is TGTGCCAGCAGTTACTCGAGACTCACAGACCTTGAAGCTTTCTTT.

This clonotype turned up a few times. CDR3 sequence (DNA): TGTGCCAGCAGCGTAGATAACAGCCATTTCACAGATACGCAGTATTTT. Its protein product is CASSVDNSHFTDTQYF. The chain links TRBV9 to TRBJ2-3; no reliable D call. The CDR3 consists of 16 residues. V was clipped by 0 bases and J by 2 bases, with 13 bases between them. Germline V CDR1 and CDR2: SGDLS, YYNGEE.

The chain employs TRBV12-3 or TRBV12-4 and TRBJ2-5; 8 bases are a match to TRBD2. Trimming removed 6 bases from V and 3 bases from J; junction bases left unmatched: 6. The CDR3 extends over 14 amino acids. The CDR3 bases are TGTGCCAGCAGCGATAGCGGGACTAAAGAGACCCAGTACTTC. It translates to CASSDSGTKETQYF.

V is TRBV19 and J is TRBJ2-7, with D maybe TRBD2 (6 bases). Germline CDR1 is LNHDA and CDR2 is SQIVND (reference sequence). The CDR3 runs to 14 residues. Trimming removed 3 bases at V and 5 bases at J, with 14 bases between. The chain's CDR3 is CASSMSAGGNEQYF. The CDR3 DNA reads as TGTGCCAGTAGTATGTCCGCCGGGGGTAACGAGCAGTACTTC.